These 28 T cell receptor beta chains share one sample of origin, sequenced in a study of T-cell reconstitution after alpha-beta-depleted transplantation in children. A library of TCRbeta sequences, prepared with unique molecular identifiers, was generated. Each CDR3 protein gets one entry after TCRdb re-called the PCR reads with MiXCR. The sample holds approximately 490,000 distinct CDR3 sequences, approximately 10% seen once. The material was PBMCs, obtained before TCRalphabeta/CD19-depleted stem cell transplant. Every receptor here comes from a child aged 2 to 10 with inherited bone marrow failure, due to receive a stem cell transplant.

This clonotype showed up many times. This rearrangement joins TRBV7-9 to TRBJ1-3; D gene unclear. V was trimmed by 4 bases and J by 0 bases, leaving 10 bases between them. This CDR3 is built from 15 residues. CDR1 SEHNR and CDR2 FQNEAQ come from the germline V gene (reference sequence). The CDR3 sequence is CASSSPGSSGNTIYF. The CDR3, as DNA: TGTGCCAGCAGCTCCCCCGGGAGCTCTGGAAACACCATATATTTT.

This clonotype was counted at least ten times. The rearrangement uses TRBV24-1 and TRBJ2-2; no clear D. The CDR3 consists of 13 residues. Trimming cost V 5 bases and J 3 bases, with 6 bases left between them. The germline V gene has CDR1 KGHDR and CDR2 SFDVKD. The CDR3 spells CATSARYTGELFF. The CDR3 DNA follows: TGTGCCACCAGTGCTCGATACACCGGGGAGCTGTTTTTT.

The chain links TRBV12-3 or TRBV12-4 to TRBJ2-3; 8 positions match TRBD2. V lost 7 bases and J lost 3; bases outside the gene matches: 6. The CDR3 length is 14 residues. The CDR3 spells CASTPGLGTDTQYF. The CDR3, as DNA: TGTGCCAGCACCCCGGGACTAGGGACAGATACGCAGTATTTT.

The genes are TRBV6-1 and TRBJ2-1, with D perhaps TRBD2 (5 bases). The CDR3 has 14 residues. V was cut by 8 bases and J by 5 bases, with 16 bases left in between. Germline V gene sequence: CDR1 MNHNS, CDR2 SASEGT. CDR3 amino acids: CASQTIMDHNEQFF. DNA of the CDR3: TGTGCCAGCCAGACTATTATGGATCACAATGAGCAGTTCTTC.

This clonotype occurred a few times. The chain combines TRBV24-1 with TRBJ2-1, with D possibly being TRBD1 or TRBD2 (5 bases each). The CDR3 extends over 15 amino acids. Trimming shortened V by 2 bases and J by 5 bases, and 12 bases separated the two germline ends. CDR1 and CDR2 (germline): KGHDR, SFDVKD. CDR3 sequence: CATSDYGGVNNEQFF. CDR3 DNA: TGTGCCACCAGTGATTATGGGGGAGTAAACAATGAGCAGTTCTTC.

To note about this clonotype: A much more abundant neighbour one base away suggests this may be a read error. V usage is TRBV5-1 and J usage is TRBJ2-1; D perhaps matches TRBD2 (5 bases). The germline gives CDR1 SGHRS, CDR2 YFSETQ. The CDR3 length is 14 residues. The germline V and J ends were trimmed by 4 bases and 5 bases, with 13 bases remaining between them. For the CDR3, the DNA is TGCGCCAGCAGCCCCACGGCGGAGGACAATGAGCAGTTCTTC. Translation: CASSPTAEDNEQFF.

On this clonotype itself: One base away lies a much larger clone, so this may be a sequencing read error. V is TRBV12-3 or TRBV12-4 and J is TRBJ2-3; 7 bases fit TRBD2. This CDR3 is built from 19 residues. Unmatched junction bases numbered 21, after V lost 8 bases and J lost 1 base. The CDR3 bases are TGTGCCAGCGGTATAGGTCTAGCGGACTTCATCGGGGGCACAGATACGCAGTATTTT. Protein sequence: CASGIGLADFIGGTDTQYF.

The chain links TRBV18 to TRBJ1-3; the D gene is possibly TRBD1 (5 bases). Germline loops: CDR1 KGHSH, CDR2 LQKENI. V was pared by 0 bases and J by 2 bases, with 8 bases between. The CDR3 is 15 amino acids. The CDR3, as DNA: TGTGCCAGCTCACCACCGAGGGGTCCTGGAAACACCATATATTTT. It encodes CASSPPRGPGNTIYF.

This clonotype was seen only a few times. The chain uses TRBV20-1 and TRBJ1-5; no reliable D call. V lost 0 bases, J lost 4 bases, and 19 bases lay in between. The germline CDR1 and CDR2 sequences are DFQATT and SNEGSKA (reference sequence). This CDR3 comprises 17 residues. The CDR3 DNA sequence: TGCAGTGCTAGAGATCGCCGGTCTGGCCAGACTAATCAGCCCCAGCATTTT. As protein: CSARDRRSGQTNQPQHF.

This clonotype was counted at least ten times. V gene TRBV4-3 combines with J gene TRBJ1-5; D gene uncertain. The V and J ends lost 0 bases and 5 bases respectively, with 8 bases between them. This CDR3 is 14 amino acids long. Germline V gives CDR1 LGHNA, CDR2 YSLEER. CDR3 sequence: CASSQDRGYQPQHF. CDR3 coding DNA: TGCGCCAGCAGCCAAGATCGGGGATATCAGCCCCAGCATTTT.

This clonotype was found many times. The rearrangement links TRBV12-3 or TRBV12-4 to TRBJ1-2; no reliable D call. There are 12 residues in the CDR3. Trimming shortened V by 4 bases and J by 5 bases, and 8 bases separated the two germline ends. The CDR3 loop is CASSSNRYGYTF. The DNA of the CDR3 is TGTGCCAGCAGTTCCAACAGATATGGCTACACCTTC.

This clonotype came up a few times. The gene calls are TRBV18 and TRBJ2-1, with 8 bases lining up with TRBD1. V was pared by 6 bases and J by 5 bases, with 9 bases of the junction left unmatched. The germline V gene has CDR1 KGHSH and CDR2 LQKENI. The CDR3 totals 15 residues. CDR3 in amino acids: CASSQGQASNNEQFF. CDR3 in DNA: TGTGCCAGCTCCCAGGGACAGGCTTCGAACAATGAGCAGTTCTTC.

This clonotype was counted many times. The chain is built from TRBV29-1 and TRBJ2-3, with D perhaps TRBD1 (5 bases). Germline CDR1 SQVTM, CDR2 ANQGSEA. This CDR3 is 12 amino acids long. The V end was cut by 6 bases, the J end by 1 base, with 8 bases between. The CDR3 sequence is CSVEQGTDTQYF. DNA of the CDR3: TGCAGCGTCGAACAGGGCACAGATACGCAGTATTTT.

The CDR3 is CASSPSRTGDYEQYF. CDR3 nucleotides: TGTGCCAGCAGCCCCAGTAGGACAGGGGACTACGAGCAGTACTTC. The chain employs TRBV9 and TRBJ2-7; 9 nucleotides agree with TRBD1. CDR1 and CDR2 (germline): SGDLS, YYNGEE. After removal of 4 bases from V and 3 bases from J, the junction contained 8 bases not matched to a gene. The CDR3 totals 15 residues.

This clonotype has ten or more counts. The chain links TRBV12-3 or TRBV12-4 to TRBJ2-7; D gene uncertain. The length of the CDR3 is 11 residues. V was shortened by 3 bases and J by 6 bases, with 6 bases between the two germline ends. In nucleotides, the CDR3 is TGTGCCAGCAGTTTCGGCGTCGAGCAGTACTTC. Translating it yields CASSFGVEQYF.

This chain uses TRBV12-3 or TRBV12-4 with TRBJ1-1; a weak D match, TRBD1 (5 bases). The V gene lost 3 bases and the J gene lost 5 bases, with 10 bases spanning the gap. This CDR3 comprises 13 residues. The CDR3 DNA sequence: TGTGCCAGCAGTTTCGACAGAGAGACTGAAGCTTTCTTT. Its protein product is CASSFDRETEAFF.

This clonotype was counted many times. J is TRBJ2-7 and V is TRBV10-3; 12 nucleotides line up with TRBD1. The germline V gene encodes CDR1 ENHRY and CDR2 SYGVKD. V shed 0 bases, J shed 6 bases, and the junction held 3 bases outside the gene matches. The CDR3 contains 15 residues. DNA of the CDR3: TGTGCCATCAGTGAGTCGGGGACAGGGGGCGGCGAGCAGTACTTC. Its translation is CAISESGTGGGEQYF.

This clonotype was found many times. This sequence joins TRBV20-1 and TRBJ2-3; D unclear. The CDR3 length is 14 residues. V lost 3 bases, J lost 0 bases, and 10 bases lay in between. Per germline, CDR1 DFQATT and CDR2 SNEGSKA (reference sequence). In DNA, the CDR3 is TGCAGTGCTAGCGTTATTTCTAGCACAGATACGCAGTATTTT. Translation: CSASVISSTDTQYF.

This clonotype was seen ten or more times. This chain links TRBV27 with TRBJ1-2; weak D call: TRBD1 (5 bases). The CDR3 sequence is 12 residues long. CDR1 and CDR2 (germline): MNHEY, SMNVEV (reference sequence). Trimming left V 6 bases short and J 5 bases short, with 10 bases between. CDR3 residues: CASSSGGYGYTF. CDR3 coding DNA: TGTGCCAGCAGCTCGGGGGGGTATGGCTACACCTTC.

This clonotype was detected ten times or more. J is TRBJ1-6 and V is TRBV6-2 or TRBV6-3; D gene unclear. The V end lost 6 bases, the J end lost 5 bases, and 17 bases lay between the germline ends. Germline CDR1 reads MNHEY; CDR2 reads SVGEGT. The CDR3 consists of 16 residues. In DNA form, the CDR3 reads TGTGCCAGCAGCCGGATCGGAGGCTACAATAATTCACCCCTCCACTTT. As protein: CASSRIGGYNNSPLHF.

The table lists this clonotype with many counts. The genes are TRBV28 and TRBJ1-5; D remains ambiguous. CDR1 and CDR2 (germline): MDHEN, SYDVKM. Trimming left V 3 bases short and J 4 bases short, with 13 bases between. The CDR3 sequence is 15 residues long. CDR3 nucleotides: TGTGCCAGCAGTTTTGGGTGGGTGCAAAATCAGCCCCAGCATTTT. Translated: CASSFGWVQNQPQHF.

In its sample, this clonotype was seen many times. The chain combines TRBV5-1 with TRBJ2-5; either TRBD1 or TRBD2 may fit D (5 bases each). The germline gives CDR1 SGHRS, CDR2 YFSETQ. This CDR3 contains 16 residues. Trimming pared 2 bases from V and 2 bases from J, leaving 16 bases between. The CDR3 DNA follows: TGCGCCAGCAGCTTCAGGGCGGGTAACCGGCAAGAGACCCAGTACTTC. Translating it yields CASSFRAGNRQETQYF.

This clonotype has at least ten counts. The rearrangement links TRBV7-9 to TRBJ1-5, with TRBD1 matching 8 bases. V lost 4 bases, J lost 5 bases, and 4 bases stayed unmatched. Germline-derived CDR1 and CDR2 are SEHNR and FQNEAQ (reference sequence). This CDR3 is built from 14 residues. The DNA for the CDR3 is TGTGCCAGCAGCTCGGGACAGGACTATCAGCCCCAGCATTTT. Protein sequence: CASSSGQDYQPQHF.

This clonotype was found many times. This CDR3 is CSAMGLAGEKETQYF. The CDR3 DNA is TGCAGTGCTATGGGACTAGCGGGAGAAAAAGAGACCCAGTACTTC. V gene TRBV20-1 combines with J gene TRBJ2-5; TRBD2 matches at 14 bases. Losses at the gene ends were 4 bases for V and 3 bases for J; bases not matched to a gene: 4. Germline CDR1 is DFQATT and CDR2 is SNEGSKA (reference sequence). The CDR3 covers 15 residues.

This clonotype was seen at least ten times. The V call is TRBV7-8, the J call TRBJ1-6, with no clear D. This CDR3 has 18 amino acids. V lost 1 base and J 0 bases, leaving 13 bases between the germline ends. Germline V gene data show CDR1 as SGHVS and CDR2 as FQNEAQ. CDR3 nucleotide sequence: TGTGCCAGCAGCTTAGGCGGGGTGCCTCGCTCCTATAATTCACCCCTCCACTTT. Protein sequence: CASSLGGVPRSYNSPLHF.

This clonotype was picked up many times. The gene calls are TRBV6-5 and TRBJ1-1; D gene unclear. V was shortened by 1 base and J by 5 bases, with 8 bases between the two germline ends. The CDR3 has 13 residues. Germline V gene sequence: CDR1 MNHEY, CDR2 SVGAGI. CDR3 residues: CASSYYGGTEAFF. The CDR3 DNA follows: TGTGCCAGCAGTTACTACGGTGGTACTGAAGCTTTCTTT.

This clonotype was detected ten times or more. The rearrangement links TRBV5-1 to TRBJ1-2; 7 positions match TRBD1. This CDR3 is 14 amino acids long. Trimming at V came to 3 bases and at J to 7 bases, leaving 9 bases not matched to a gene. CDR1 SGHRS and CDR2 YFSETQ come from the germline V gene. CDR3 sequence reads: CASSSQTGMGGYTF. DNA for the CDR3: TGCGCCAGCAGCTCCCAGACAGGGATGGGTGGCTACACCTTC.

There are many counts of this clonotype. CDR3 in amino acids: CAISETSGRAAGELFF. The CDR3 nucleotides are TGTGCCATCAGTGAGACTAGCGGGAGGGCCGCCGGGGAGCTGTTTTTT. The rearrangement links TRBV10-3 to TRBJ2-2, with 13 nucleotides matching TRBD2. CDR1 and CDR2 (germline): ENHRY, SYGVKD. With 2 bases clipped from V and 6 bases from J, the junction kept 3 bases outside the gene matches. This CDR3 is built from 16 residues.